This T cell receptor beta chain was documented in a study of cytomegalovirus exposure and HLA in healthy donors. Study-level information: Membership in the Caucasian-associated ancestry cluster was found for about four fifths of about 430 genotyped donors. General study results and limits: Presence/absence analyses rested on an assumption that sequencing depth was roughly uniform across donors.

On this clone: The antigen is unknown.

It was with 60 Vbeta and 13 Jbeta primers that the PCR ran. The data were produced by immunoSEQ multiplex PCR, yet TCRdb's version contains in-frame clones alone and is incomplete. The sample has around 130,000 clones; roughly two thirds are singletons. The CDR3 runs to 13 residues. After removal of 10 bases from V and 5 bases from J, the junction contained 11 bases not matched to a gene. Germline CDR1 and CDR2: ENHRY and SYGVKD. V is TRBV10-3 and J is TRBJ2-7, with TRBD2 matching 7 bases. This TCR came from a man aged 25 to 40 in good health and CMV-seropositive. The sample comprised PBMCs. The CDR3 region is CATRTSGTDEQYF. DNA of the CDR3: TGTGCCACCCGGACTAGTGGCACCGACGAGCAGTACTTC.